This T cell receptor (beta chain) originates from a study of T cells in Graves' hyperthyroidism and ophthalmopathy. Findings and limits, study-wide: In blood, most of the thyroid clonotypes expanded above 0.001 were also present.

There are 13 residues in the CDR3. CDR1 DFQATT and CDR2 SNEGSKA come from the germline V gene (reference sequence). TCR beta CDR3 region amplification was performed from RNA transcripts. A set of HTBI primers served as the primers for a first-round RT-PCR of the TCR CDR3. One entry per CDR3 protein results from TCRdb running MiXCR on the multiplex PCR reads. Of some 570,000 distinct CDR3 sequences in the sample, 14% were seen once. Enrolled ophthalmopathy patients presented with a Clinical Activity Score of at least 3, a NOSPECS grade of at least 4, and disease duration under 3 months. Patients having uncontrolled infection, another autoimmune disease, pregnancy or lactation were not included. Isolation of PBMCs was performed on 10 ml fresh peripheral blood. Worth noting for this clonotype: Its matching antigen is unknown. At one of its ends the junction is not consistent with the germline gene, which may arise from a read error.

The sequence came from a woman between 18 and 29 years old with Graves' ophthalmopathy. The chain is built from TRBV20-1 and TRBJ2-5; no firm D call. Sample: blood. The CDR3 DNA is TGCAGTGCTGCTTTGGTGGTTGGAGAGACCCAGTGCTTC. Translation: CSAALVVGETQCF.